The 17 T cell receptor beta chains below come from one sample, sequenced in a study of shared clonotypes between healthy human individuals (TCRdb year 2020). Library preparation used the immunoSEQ multiplex PCR assay. TCRdb re-hosts the immuneACCESS table, in-frame sequences only. Its copies lack some clones; in the studies checked, an unresolved V gene accounts for under half of them, and the cause for the rest is not known. This sample lists more than 400,000 clones; more than 95% were detected once. Together, the top ten hold about 0.068% of the sample. Sequenced: naive CD4+ T cells sorted from blood. Interpreted using the paper, the cell subset or site label stands for: CD45RA+ positively selected. The receptors come from a woman aged 30 to 39 in good health.

The chain carries TRBV19 and TRBJ2-7; D possibly corresponds to TRBD1 (6 bases). The V and J ends lost 5 bases and 3 bases respectively, with 14 bases between them. CDR1 and CDR2 (germline): LNHDA, SQIVND (reference sequence). This CDR3 has 14 residues. CDR3 protein: CASSPSGHNYEQYF. The CDR3 coding sequence is TGTGCCAGTAGTCCCTCGGGACATAACTACGAGCAGTACTTC.

This rearrangement joins TRBV28 to TRBJ1-2; 9 bases align to TRBD1. The CDR3 covers 13 residues. J gave up 5 bases and V 6 bases, and 4 bases lay outside the gene matches. Germline lookup yields CDR1 MDHEN and CDR2 SYDVKM. In DNA, the CDR3 is TGTGCCAGCAGGTCGACAGGGGGATATGGCTACACCTTC. Residues: CASRSTGGYGYTF.

This sequence joins TRBV18 and TRBJ2-1; the D gene could be TRBD1 or TRBD2 (6 bases each). From germline, CDR1 is KGHSH and CDR2 LQKENI. V was clipped by 0 bases and J by 4 bases, with 10 bases between them. The CDR3 is 15 residues long. CDR3 residues: CASSPPGGRYNEQFF. The CDR3, as DNA: TGTGCCAGCTCACCACCGGGGGGCCGGTACAATGAGCAGTTCTTC.

The chain uses TRBV28 and TRBJ1-5, with 7 bases aligning to TRBD1. This CDR3 is built from 16 residues. J gave up 0 bases and V 4 bases, and 6 bases lay outside the gene matches. Germline assignment: CDR1 MDHEN and CDR2 SYDVKM. The CDR3 here is CASSSQGLGSNQPQHF. In nucleotides, the CDR3 is TGTGCCAGCAGTTCACAGGGGCTGGGTAGCAATCAGCCCCAGCATTTT.

The chain carries TRBV11-1 and TRBJ2-5; 14 bases line up with TRBD2. With 4 bases clipped from V and 5 bases from J, the junction kept 6 bases outside the gene matches. The CDR3 contains 16 residues. The germline V gene encodes CDR1 SGHAT and CDR2 FQDESV (reference sequence). The CDR3 DNA reads as TGTGCCAGCAGCTCCTCCCGACTAGCGGGAGGGGAGACCCAGTACTTC. It codes for CASSSSRLAGGETQYF.

This chain uses TRBV28 with TRBJ2-7; 7 nucleotides match TRBD2. CDR1 and CDR2 from the germline V gene are MDHEN and SYDVKM. This CDR3 is built from 14 residues. V gave up 6 bases and J gave up 0 bases; unmatched junction bases: 5. The CDR3 is CASRAGSTSYEQYF. The CDR3 region has the DNA TGTGCCAGCAGAGCGGGATCAACCTCCTACGAGCAGTACTTC. The full variable domain, with the rest looked up from reference TRBV28 and TRBJ2-7, is DVKVTQSSRYLVKRTGEKVFLECVQDMDHENMFWYRQDPGLGLRLIYFSYDVKMKEKGDIPEGYSVSREKKERFSLILESASTNQTSMYLCASRAGSTSYEQYFGPGTRLTVT.

V gene TRBV27 combines with J gene TRBJ1-1, with D possibly matching TRBD1 (5 bases). V was clipped by 0 bases and J by 0 bases, with 11 bases between them. This CDR3 is 16 amino acids long. CDR1 and CDR2 (germline): MNHEY, SMNVEV (reference sequence). In DNA, the CDR3 is TGTGCCAGCAGTTTATCGCGGGGGATCATGAACACTGAAGCTTTCTTT. Residues: CASSLSRGIMNTEAFF.

The CDR3 loop is CASRNPGQGPGETQYF. The CDR3 DNA reads as TGTGCCAGCAGGAATCCGGGACAGGGGCCAGGGGAGACCCAGTACTTC. The chain employs TRBV27 and TRBJ2-5, with 10 nucleotides matching TRBD1. Germline CDR1 is MNHEY and CDR2 is SMNVEV (reference sequence). CDR3 size: 16 residues. V shed 6 bases, J shed 5 bases, and the junction held 12 bases outside the gene matches.

This rearrangement joins TRBV5-4 to TRBJ2-7; D is ambiguous. CDR1 SGHNT and CDR2 YYREEE come from the germline V gene (reference sequence). CDR3 size: 13 residues. Trimming took off 4 bases at V and 6 bases at J, with 14 bases between the two ends. The DNA of the CDR3 is TGTGCCAGCAGCCCAGGTCGGTACGGCGAGCAGTACTTC. Amino acid sequence: CASSPGRYGEQYF. Full variable domain (rest looked up from reference TRBV5-4 and TRBJ2-7): ETGVTQSPTHLIKTRGQQVTLRCSSQSGHNTVSWYQQALGQGPQFIFQYYREEENGRGNFPPRFSGLQFPNYSSELNVNALELDDSALYLCASSPGRYGEQYFGPGTRLTVT.

The V gene is TRBV2, the J gene TRBJ2-7; 10 bases line up with TRBD2. Germline lookup yields CDR1 SNHLY and CDR2 FYNNEI. The CDR3 sequence is 14 residues long. Germline trimming cut 6 bases from V and 5 bases from J; bases unmatched to any gene: 7. Written as DNA, the CDR3 is TGTGCCAGCAGCACCGAGCGGGAGGGCAACGAGCAGTACTTC. Protein sequence: CASSTEREGNEQYF. Complete variable domain (other parts from reference TRBV2 and TRBJ2-7): EPEVTQTPSHQVTQMGQEVILRCVPISNHLYFYWYRQILGQKVEFLVSFYNNEISEKSEIFDDQFSVERPDGSNFTLKIRSTKLEDSAMYFCASSTEREGNEQYFGPGTRLTVT.

V usage is TRBV15 and J usage is TRBJ1-4; perhaps TRBD1 as D (5 bases). The CDR3 loop spans 15 amino acids. V dropped 0 bases and J dropped 5 bases, with 10 bases sitting between them. Germline V gives CDR1 LNHNV, CDR2 YYDKDF (reference sequence). The CDR3 reads CATSRDRQRNEKLFF. The CDR3 DNA follows: TGTGCCACCAGCAGAGATCGACAGAGGAATGAAAAACTGTTTTTT.

This clone was recorded only once. The chain joins TRBV28 to TRBJ1-2; 7 bases map to TRBD1. Germline V gene sequence: CDR1 MDHEN, CDR2 SYDVKM. J lost 9 bases, V lost 6 bases, and 7 bases had no gene match. The CDR3 is 12 residues long. The CDR3 spells CASRLSGGSYTF. DNA of the CDR3: TGTGCCAGCAGGCTCTCAGGGGGGAGCTACACCTTC.

J is TRBJ1-4 and V is TRBV19, with D possibly being TRBD1 (5 bases). CDR1 is LNHDA, CDR2 SQIVND, per germline (reference sequence). The V and J ends lost 6 bases and 3 bases respectively, with 11 bases between them. There are 14 residues in the CDR3. The CDR3: CASRGGQANEKLFF. CDR3 DNA: TGTGCCAGTAGGGGGGGTCAGGCTAATGAAAAACTGTTTTTT.

This clone appeared a single time. The chain uses TRBV18 and TRBJ2-7; no clear D. The germline V gene has CDR1 KGHSH and CDR2 LQKENI. The CDR3 runs 14 residues. Trimming stripped 0 bases from V and 3 bases from J, with 9 bases between. The CDR3 reads CASSPPMGGYEQYF. DNA of the CDR3: TGTGCCAGCTCACCACCGATGGGCGGCTACGAGCAGTACTTC. Based on the CDR3 plus reference TRBV18 and TRBJ2-7, the full variable domain is NAGVMQNPRHLVRRRGQEARLRCSPMKGHSHVYWYRQLPEEGLKFMVYLQKENIIDESGMPKERFSAEFPKEGPSILRIQQVVRGDSAAYFCASSPPMGGYEQYFGPGTRLTVT.

This chain connects TRBV7-8 to TRBJ2-7; D gene unclear. Germline CDR1 SGHVS, CDR2 FQNEAQ. Deletions cut 4 bases from V and 4 bases from J, with 11 bases between. This CDR3 is 13 amino acids long. The CDR3 DNA follows: TGTGCCAGCAGCTCTAAAGAGAGTTACGAGCAGTACTTC. It specifies CASSSKESYEQYF.

The gene calls are TRBV4-2 and TRBJ2-1; D call uncertain. Germline V gives CDR1 LGHNA, CDR2 YNFKEQ. This CDR3 is built from 12 residues. The V and J ends lost 6 bases and 5 bases respectively, with 8 bases between them. The CDR3 nucleotides read TGTGCCAGCAGTTTAGGAGACAATGAGCAGTTCTTC. Amino acids: CASSLGDNEQFF.

This chain links TRBV5-1 with TRBJ1-5; TRBD1 matches 8 bases. The CDR3 loop spans 14 amino acids. The J segment lost 4 bases and the V segment lost 4 bases, leaving 4 bases of the junction unmatched. Germline lookup yields CDR1 SGHRS and CDR2 YFSETQ. CDR3 loop: CASSTGQDNQPQHF. As DNA, the CDR3 is TGCGCCAGCAGCACGGGACAGGATAATCAGCCCCAGCATTTT. Based on the CDR3 plus reference TRBV5-1 and TRBJ1-5, the full variable domain is KAGVTQTPRYLIKTRGQQVTLSCSPISGHRSVSWYQQTPGQGLQFLFEYFSETQRNKGNFPGRFSGRQFSNSRSEMNVSTLELGDSALYLCASSTGQDNQPQHFGDGTRLSIL.